One and the same sample provided the 17 T cell receptor beta chains below, sequenced in a study of shared clonotypes between healthy human individuals. The repertoire was sequenced with immunoSEQ multiplex PCR; TCRdb's copy has only in-frame clones and lacks some. The repertoire holds around 2.5 million clones, with approximately 93% as singletons. What was sequenced was naive CD4+ T cells from PBMCs. Subset denoted: CD45RA+ positively selected. These receptors came from a man aged 18 to 35 in good health. Some clones in this sample may be carry-over from other donors' samples.

The V gene is TRBV15, the J gene TRBJ2-7; tentative D call: TRBD1 (5 bases). CDR3 size: 17 residues. With 0 bases removed from V and 3 bases from J, the gap between germline ends came to 18 bases. The germline CDR1 and CDR2 sequences are LNHNV and YYDKDF (reference sequence). CDR3 in amino acids: CATSRDHRQLGFYEQYF. DNA for the CDR3: TGTGCCACCAGCAGAGATCACAGGCAACTTGGGTTCTACGAGCAGTACTTC.

The chain combines TRBV5-1 with TRBJ2-1; TRBD2 might be the D (6 bases). CDR3 length: 16 residues. V lost 0 bases and J 1 base, leaving 11 bases between the germline ends. Germline V gene data show CDR1 as SGHRS and CDR2 as YFSETQ. The CDR3 nucleotides are TGCGCCAGCAGCTTGGTTTTCGGGAGTTCCTACAATGAGCAGTTCTTC. It yields the protein CASSLVFGSSYNEQFF.

V usage is TRBV28 and J usage is TRBJ2-7; D is possibly TRBD2 (6 bases). V was cut by 7 bases and J by 2 bases, with 12 bases left in between. This CDR3 region has 13 residues. Germline CDR1 reads MDHEN; CDR2 reads SYDVKM. The CDR3 DNA sequence: TGTGCCAGCAAAACCGGGAGCACCTACGAGCAGTACTTC. Amino acids: CASKTGSTYEQYF.

J is TRBJ1-5 and V is TRBV30, with 7 bases fitting TRBD1. CDR1 and CDR2 from the germline V gene are GTSNPN and SVGIG (reference sequence). V shed 2 bases and J 7 bases; nucleotides not matched to a gene: 11. The CDR3 sequence is 15 residues long. The DNA for the CDR3 is TGTGCCTGGAGTTTCCAGGGGGGAGGAGGCCAGCCCCAGCATTTT. It codes for CAWSFQGGGGQPQHF.

The gene calls are TRBV6-5 and TRBJ1-5; D remains ambiguous. This CDR3 is built from 12 residues. Germline CDR1 MNHEY, CDR2 SVGAGI. V was cut by 4 bases and J by 4 bases, with 5 bases left in between. CDR3 DNA: TGTGCCAGCAGTTCTCAAAATCAGCCCCAGCATTTT. It codes for CASSSQNQPQHF.

The chain joins TRBV7-2 to TRBJ2-1; D is unclear. V lost 4 bases and J 0 bases, leaving 10 bases between the germline ends. The CDR3 runs 15 residues. Germline V lookup: CDR1 SGHTA, CDR2 FQGNSA. The CDR3 is CASSSPSISYNEQFF. The CDR3 DNA sequence: TGTGCCAGCAGCTCCCCGTCCATCTCCTACAATGAGCAGTTCTTC.

This chain uses TRBV6-6 with TRBJ2-1, with a tentative D call TRBD1 (6 bases). Trimming took 10 bases from V and 9 from J, leaving 22 bases between them. This CDR3 has 14 residues. The germline gives CDR1 MNHNY, CDR2 SVGAGI (reference sequence). The CDR3, as DNA: TGTGCCACCCCCGGGGCAGGGGAAAGTGGTGAGCAGTTCTTC. This translates into CATPGAGESGEQFF.

The chain couples TRBV27 to TRBJ2-7; maybe TRBD2 (6 bases). The CDR3 has 13 residues. Per the germline V gene, CDR1 is MNHEY and CDR2 is SMNVEV (reference sequence). V shed 5 bases and J shed 4 bases, with 12 bases lying between them. The CDR3 DNA reads TGTGCCAGCAGTCCCAATGGGGGGTACGAGCAGTACTTC. Protein sequence: CASSPNGGYEQYF.

This rearrangement joins TRBV27 to TRBJ2-7; TRBD1 is a possible D gene (5 bases). Trimming took 5 bases from V and 3 from J, leaving 14 bases between them. Germline-derived CDR1 and CDR2 are MNHEY and SMNVEV (reference sequence). CDR3 length: 14 amino acids. As DNA, the CDR3 is TGTGCCAGCAGTCTGGACATAATGAACTACGAGCAGTACTTC. Its translation: CASSLDIMNYEQYF.

V usage is TRBV5-1 and J usage is TRBJ2-2; the match to TRBD2 covers 8 bases. The CDR3 length is 15 residues. Trimming took 5 bases from V and 6 from J; bases not matched to a gene: 9. CDR1 and CDR2 from the germline V gene are SGHRS and YFSETQ. CDR3 protein: CASRPQREISGELFF. In nucleotides, the CDR3 is TGCGCCAGCAGGCCCCAGCGGGAGATATCCGGGGAGCTGTTTTTT.

V is TRBV30 and J is TRBJ1-3; D not certain. The CDR3 is made up of 15 amino acids. V lost 2 bases to trimming and J lost 4 bases, with 15 bases between them. The germline gives CDR1 GTSNPN, CDR2 SVGIG (reference sequence). For the CDR3, the DNA is TGTGCCTGGAGTCTACCCCGCAGCTTCGGAAACACCATATATTTT. This sequence encodes CAWSLPRSFGNTIYF.

The table lists this clone with a count of one. This rearrangement joins TRBV19 to TRBJ2-1; TRBD2 agrees at 8 bases. V lost 4 bases, J lost 6 bases, and 8 bases stayed unmatched. This CDR3 is built from 15 residues. CDR1 is LNHDA, CDR2 SQIVND, per germline (reference sequence). The CDR3 reads CASSNSGRAFNEQFF. In DNA form, the CDR3 reads TGTGCCAGTAGTAATTCCGGGAGGGCCTTCAATGAGCAGTTCTTC.

The rearrangement links TRBV13 to TRBJ2-4; 8 nucleotides agree with TRBD1. Unmatched junction bases numbered 5, after V lost 1 base and J lost 0 bases. CDR3 length equals 17 residues. Germline CDR1 is PRHDT and CDR2 is FYEKMQ (reference sequence). CDR3 nucleotides: TGTGCCAGCAGCTTAGTTGGGACAGGCAGAGCCAAAAACATTCAGTACTTC. Its protein product is CASSLVGTGRAKNIQYF.

This chain links TRBV5-1 with TRBJ1-1, with D possibly TRBD1 on 5 matching bases. Trimming pared 6 bases from V and 4 bases from J, leaving 19 bases between. Germline V gives CDR1 SGHRS, CDR2 YFSETQ. The CDR3 has 15 amino acids. The CDR3 sequence is CASKSLGGIGTEAFF. As DNA, the CDR3 is TGCGCCAGCAAAAGCTTGGGGGGGATAGGCACTGAAGCTTTCTTT.

This clone was counted only a few times. This chain uses TRBV5-4 with TRBJ1-1, with D hard to call. V was cut by 5 bases and J by 2 bases, with 10 bases left in between. This CDR3 has 13 residues. The germline V gene has CDR1 SGHNT and CDR2 YYREEE (reference sequence). CDR3 DNA sequence: TGTGCCAGCAGTCCCGGGAGTAACACTGAAGCTTTCTTT. As protein: CASSPGSNTEAFF.

In its sample, this clone was seen once. The genes are TRBV7-3 and TRBJ2-7; 9 positions agree with TRBD1. The trim removed 3 bases at V and 3 bases at J, leaving 6 bases unmatched. Germline V gene data show CDR1 as SGHTA and CDR2 as FQGTGA. This CDR3 contains 15 residues. The CDR3 DNA reads as TGTGCCAGCAGCTTGGGACAGGGCGGAAACTACGAGCAGTACTTC. Its translation: CASSLGQGGNYEQYF.

Remarks on this clone: At the DNA level, this CDR3 is encoded by other sequences in the same sample as well. The rearrangement links TRBV7-2 to TRBJ2-7; 7 bases line up with TRBD2. V dropped 0 bases and J dropped 4; count of bases not matched to a gene: 3. This CDR3 contains 14 residues. Germline V gives CDR1 SGHTA, CDR2 FQGNSA. CDR3 protein: CASSLAGGPYEQYF. The CDR3 DNA reads TGTGCCAGCAGCTTAGCGGGAGGGCCGTACGAGCAGTACTTC.